This TCR beta chain was profiled in a study of T cell responses to AZD1222 COVID-19 vaccine. Study results and limitations: The sample set comprised mostly white British donors with more females, and clonal diversity was possibly underestimated. Compared with day 0, the breadth and depth of the Spike-specific TCR repertoire rose significantly after two doses of AZD1222. Regions 160-218 and 743-854 dominated among vaccine-associated CD4 TCRs spanning spike. The study identified only five to seven AZD1222 recipients as seropositive at baseline.

Comments on this clone: The antigen remains unidentified.

Here immunoSEQ multiplex PCR was the method, and the copy in TCRdb shows in-frame clones only, minus some. The profile shows 150,000 to 200,000 clones, approximately 87% of them singletons. Germline assignment: CDR1 LGHDT and CDR2 YNNKEL (reference sequence). The CDR3 has 14 residues. Trimming pared 3 bases from V and 3 bases from J, leaving 9 bases between. Sequenced material: peripheral blood, taken on day 0 of MenACWY control vaccination. The J gene is TRBJ2-1, the V gene TRBV3-1 (or the pseudogene TRBV3-2), with D unresolved. The receptor comes from an adult in good health. The CDR3 bases are TGTGCCAGCAGCCAGGCGCCCCTCTACAATGAGCAGTTCTTC. Its translation is CASSQAPLYNEQFF.